The 23 T cell receptor beta chains below all came from one sample that was sequenced in a study of cytomegalovirus exposure and HLA in healthy donors. Primers included in the PCR were 60 Vbeta and 13 Jbeta primers. The protocol was immunoSEQ multiplex PCR, while the TCRdb copy is restricted to in-frame clones and leaves out a portion. Of more than 95,000 clones listed, around 85% are singletons. Sequenced: PBMCs. These receptors were taken from a man younger than 40 in good health and CMV-seropositive.

The chain couples TRBV5-1 to TRBJ1-4, with D possibly TRBD1 on 6 matching bases. Trimming shortened V by 3 bases and J by 7 bases, and 13 bases separated the two germline ends. The CDR3 is 14 residues long. Germline V CDR1 and CDR2: SGHRS, YFSETQ. CDR3 bases: TGCGCCAGCAGCTCCGGGGGGCTAGTTGAAAAACTGTTTTTT. Residues: CASSSGGLVEKLFF.

In its sample, this clone was seen a few times. The chain links TRBV10-3 to TRBJ2-7; weak D call: TRBD1 (6 bases). Germline CDR1 ENHRY, CDR2 SYGVKD. V lost 6 bases to trimming and J lost 3 bases, with 9 bases between them. This CDR3 contains 12 residues. The CDR3 region has the DNA TGTGCCATCAGCCCGACAGGCTACGAGCAGTACTTC. This sequence encodes CAISPTGYEQYF.

V gene TRBV30 combines with J gene TRBJ2-7; 10 bases fit TRBD1. The CDR3 has 16 residues. V lost 1 base, J lost 3 bases, and 9 bases stayed unmatched. Germline CDR1 and CDR2: GTSNPN and SVGIG (reference sequence). The CDR3 here is CAWSAPGQGGYYEQYF. DNA for the CDR3: TGTGCCTGGAGTGCCCCTGGACAGGGGGGGTACTACGAGCAGTACTTC.

The chain recombines TRBV27 with TRBJ1-2; 7 bases are a match to TRBD1. Per the germline V gene, CDR1 is MNHEY and CDR2 is SMNVEV (reference sequence). The J segment lost 5 bases and the V segment lost 4 bases, leaving 7 bases of the junction unmatched. This CDR3 is built from 14 residues. DNA of the CDR3: TGTGCCAGCAGTTCTGGGACAGTTACGTATGGCTACACCTTC. Residues: CASSSGTVTYGYTF.

This clone was picked up a small number of times. The rearrangement uses TRBV25-1 and TRBJ1-1; D remains ambiguous. Germline CDR1 reads MGHDK; CDR2 reads SYGVNS. There are 14 residues in the CDR3. V lost 5 bases and J lost 0, with 10 bases in between. Written as DNA, the CDR3 is TGTGCCAGCAGTTCACAGATATTGAACACTGAAGCTTTCTTT. Translating it yields CASSSQILNTEAFF. The whole variable domain, remainder taken from reference TRBV25-1 and TRBJ1-1, is EADIYQTPRYLVIGTGKKITLECSQTMGHDKMYWYQQDPGMELHLIHYSYGVNSTEKGDLSSESTVSRIRTEHFPLTLESARPSHTSQYLCASSSQILNTEAFFGQGTRLTVV.

This clone has only a few counts. V and J are TRBV5-6 and TRBJ2-1; D is unresolved. V was pared by 1 base and J by 9 bases, with 14 bases between. Per the germline V gene, CDR1 is SGHDT and CDR2 is YYEEEE. This CDR3 has 14 residues. The CDR3 spells CASSLFGPNFEQFF. CDR3 bases: TGTGCCAGCAGCTTGTTTGGTCCTAACTTTGAGCAGTTCTTC.

This clone has just a few counts. The chain is built from TRBV6-1 and TRBJ1-3; D is unresolved. Looked up from germline, CDR1 is MNHNS and CDR2 is SASEGT. The germline V and J ends were trimmed by 2 bases and 0 bases, with 5 bases remaining between them. This CDR3 is built from 14 residues. CDR3 bases: TGTGCCAGCAGTGAACCAATCTCTGGAAACACCATATATTTT. The encoded protein is CASSEPISGNTIYF.

The chain uses TRBV10-2 and TRBJ2-3; TRBD2 might be the D (6 bases). CDR3 length equals 15 residues. The germline gives CDR1 WSHSY, CDR2 SAAADI. V was clipped by 7 bases and J by 0 bases, with 14 bases between them. Written as DNA, the CDR3 is TGCGCCAGCAATGACCACCGGGGGAGCACAGATACGCAGTATTTT. This translates into CASNDHRGSTDTQYF.

Regarding this clone: At one boundary the junction diverges from the germline segment, which might be a read error. The CDR3 is CASSLAGTGVINTGVLFF. The DNA for the CDR3 is TGCGCCAGCAGCTTGGCCGGGACAGGGGTTATCAACACCGGGGTGCTGTTTTTT. The chain recombines TRBV5-1 with TRBJ2-2; TRBD1 matches at 10 bases. The germline V gene encodes CDR1 SGHRS and CDR2 YFSETQ. This CDR3 comprises 18 residues.

V gene TRBV5-1 combines with J gene TRBJ2-6; 8 bases match TRBD1. The V gene end was trimmed by 1 base and the J gene end by 0 bases; junction bases not matched to a gene: 9. In germline, CDR1 is SGHRS, CDR2 YFSETQ. The CDR3 is 19 residues long. As DNA, the CDR3 is TGCGCCAGCAGCTTGCACGTGACAGGGGCCCTCTCTGGGGCCAACGTCCTGACTTTC. Amino acid sequence: CASSLHVTGALSGANVLTF.

In its sample, this clone was seen once. The J gene is TRBJ2-5, the V gene TRBV6-5, with D perhaps TRBD2 (5 bases). Germline loops: CDR1 MNHEY, CDR2 SVGAGI. Trimming removed 8 bases at V and 11 bases at J, with 21 bases between. This CDR3 has 13 residues. This CDR3 reads CASSSGVSREQYF. CDR3 in DNA: TGTGCCAGCTCCTCCGGGGTATCGAGGGAGCAGTACTTC.

The V and J genes are TRBV7-8 and TRBJ2-7, with TRBD2 matching over 7 bases. Germline-derived CDR1 and CDR2 are SGHVS and FQNEAQ. V dropped 2 bases and J dropped 3; count of bases not matched to a gene: 10. The CDR3 has 16 amino acids. CDR3 residues: CASSLFTAGRDYEQYF. The CDR3 DNA reads TGTGCCAGCAGCTTATTTACTGCAGGGAGGGACTACGAGCAGTACTTC.

DNA of the CDR3: TGCGCCAGCAGCTTGGCCTGGCTAGCGGGGTACGAGACCCAGTACTTC. It codes for CASSLAWLAGYETQYF. The gene calls are TRBV5-1 and TRBJ2-5, with 9 bases lining up with TRBD2. This CDR3 spans 16 amino acids. Trimming took 0 bases from V and 5 from J; bases not matched to a gene: 8. Germline values: CDR1 SGHRS, CDR2 YFSETQ.

The chain combines TRBV11-3 with TRBJ1-1, with D maybe TRBD1 (6 bases). V was shortened by 3 bases and J by 1 base, with 9 bases between the two germline ends. The CDR3 has 14 residues. Germline V lookup: CDR1 SGHNT, CDR2 YENEEA. The CDR3 spells CASSFAGENTEAFF. The CDR3 region has the DNA TGTGCCAGCAGCTTTGCAGGGGAGAACACTGAAGCTTTCTTT.

The gene calls are TRBV9 and TRBJ2-3; TRBD1 matches 11 bases. The trim removed 6 bases at V and 4 bases at J, leaving 7 bases unmatched. Germline V gives CDR1 SGDLS, CDR2 YYNGEE. This CDR3 is 15 amino acids long. CDR3 in DNA: TGTGCCAGCATCAGATGGACAGGGGGCGCAGATACGCAGTATTTT. As protein: CASIRWTGGADTQYF. Full variable domain (missing parts from reference TRBV9 and TRBJ2-3): DSGVTQTPKHLITATGQRVTLRCSPRSGDLSVYWYQQSLDQGLQFLIQYYNGEERAKGNILERFSAQQFPDLHSELNLSSLELGDSALYFCASIRWTGGADTQYFGPGTRLTVL.

The chain couples TRBV7-6 to TRBJ2-3; 9 bases align to TRBD1. V gave up 5 bases and J gave up 1 base; unmatched junction bases: 4. Germline V gene lookup returns CDR1 SGHVS and CDR2 FNYEAQ. This CDR3 has 15 amino acids. CDR3 region: CASSRTGDRTDTQYF. As DNA, the CDR3 is TGTGCCAGCAGCCGGACAGGGGATCGCACAGATACGCAGTATTTT.

The rearrangement joins TRBV28 to TRBJ2-5; 7 bases are shared with TRBD1. Looked up from germline, CDR1 is MDHEN and CDR2 is SYDVKM. The CDR3 covers 13 residues. V lost 6 bases and J lost 11; bases outside the gene matches: 12. The DNA of the CDR3 is TGTGCCAGCAGCAAGACAGGGAGAATCTATCAGTACTTC. Translating gives CASSKTGRIYQYF.

The chain employs TRBV5-4 and TRBJ2-7; TRBD1 agrees at 7 bases. V dropped 2 bases and J dropped 3; count of bases not matched to a gene: 11. CDR1 and CDR2 from the germline V gene are SGHNT and YYREEE (reference sequence). The CDR3 contains 16 residues. In nucleotides, the CDR3 is TGTGCCAGCAGCTTCCCCCGACAGGGAACGGACTACGAGCAGTACTTC. Protein product: CASSFPRQGTDYEQYF.

This clone was seen just once. The chain joins TRBV2 to TRBJ1-2, with 8 bases lining up with TRBD1. Germline loops: CDR1 SNHLY, CDR2 FYNNEI. The CDR3 has 15 residues. J lost 4 bases, V lost 6 bases, and 10 bases had no gene match. The CDR3 DNA follows: TGTGCCAGCAGACAGGGGGACCAGGGACCCTATGGCTACACCTTC. Residues: CASRQGDQGPYGYTF.

J is TRBJ1-4 and V is TRBV29-1, with 7 positions matching TRBD1. Germline CDR1 is SQVTM and CDR2 is ANQGSEA. Germline trimming cut 4 bases from V and 4 bases from J; bases unmatched to any gene: 3. The CDR3 runs 13 residues. CDR3 nucleotides: TGCAGCGTTGTAGACAGGGTTAATGAAAAACTGTTTTTT. Protein product: CSVVDRVNEKLFF. The entire variable domain, with the rest obtained from reference TRBV29-1 and TRBJ1-4, is as follows: SAVISQKPSRDICQRGTSLTIQCQVDSQVTMMFWYRQQPGQSLTLIATANQGSEATYESGFVIDKFPISRPNLTFSTLTVSNMSPEDSSIYLCSVVDRVNEKLFFGSGTQLSVL.

The sample holds a few counts of this clone. The rearrangement links TRBV7-8 to TRBJ1-2; 9 positions agree with TRBD1. Germline trimming cut 5 bases from V and 5 bases from J; bases unmatched to any gene: 6. Germline V CDR1 and CDR2: SGHVS, FQNEAQ. The CDR3 has 14 residues. The CDR3 nucleotides read TGTGCCAGCAGCCCTACGGGACAGGGATATGGCTACACCTTC. It specifies CASSPTGQGYGYTF.

The chain couples TRBV19 to TRBJ1-2, with TRBD1 matching over 11 bases. Germline V lookup: CDR1 LNHDA, CDR2 SQIVND (reference sequence). The CDR3 is made up of 18 amino acids. V gave up 5 bases and J gave up 2 bases; unmatched junction bases: 13. CDR3 amino acids: CASSAPPGTGGRNYGYTF. The CDR3 DNA reads as TGTGCCAGTAGTGCGCCCCCCGGGACAGGGGGGAGGAACTATGGCTACACCTTC.

The chain joins TRBV6-1 to TRBJ1-6; D unclear. The V and J ends lost 3 bases and 7 bases respectively, with 7 bases between them. Germline loops: CDR1 MNHNS, CDR2 SASEGT. This CDR3 region has 13 residues. The CDR3, as DNA: TGTGCCAGCAGTGACTTCAGAAATTCACCCCTCCACTTT. It is translated as CASSDFRNSPLHF.